The rows below give T cell receptor beta chains drawn from one sample of a study of glioma-infiltrating T cells after dendritic cell vaccination. This table comes from immunoSEQ multiplex PCR, and its TCRdb copy is limited to in-frame clones, with some not included. Among about 91,000 clones listed, roughly four fifths were seen once. Sequencing was performed on blood, taken after dendritic cell vaccination. The receptors were sampled from a human donor with glioblastoma. The conserved cysteine and the conserved F or W are not part of the CDR3 here. Not every row has a clone size; where given, it reads once, few, many or a size class.

j_call clone_size v_call cdr3_aa
TRBJ1-4 NA TRBV6-5 ASSRDREEKLF
TRBJ2-2 NA TRBV5-6 ASSLGRPGRTGELF
TRBJ1-5 NA TRBV7-9 ASSPQGGNQPQH
TRBJ2-5 few TRBV14 ASSQEQGIIY
TRBJ2-5 NA TRBV19 ASSARDRGLETQY
TRBJ1-5 NA TRBV9 ASSVRGGEGQPQH
TRBJ1-2 NA TRBV2 ASSEGQGYGYT
TRBJ2-6 NA TRBV15 ATTHSRGYSGANVLT
TRBJ2-5 NA TRBV19 ASSVQGGKETQY
TRBJ2-2 NA TRBV7-6 ASSLGEANTGELF
TRBJ1-2 NA TRBV10-3 AIRDTSTGGYT
TRBJ1-1 NA TRBV6-1 ASSEVVGAWTEAF
TRBJ1-2 NA TRBV7-2 ASSRAQGSYGYT
TRBJ2-2 NA TRBV5-1 ASSFLFRVETGELF
TRBJ1-5 NA TRBV7-7 ASTNPGQGANSNQPQH
TRBJ2-6 NA TRBV5-1 ASSFSGPGANVLT
NA NA TRBV5-6 ASSRWLGTGGYEQY
TRBJ2-3 NA TRBV5-1 ASSLADYTDTQY
TRBJ1-3 NA TRBV7-3 ASSLNPGSGNTIY
TRBJ1-5 NA TRBV4-1 ASSQGHSNQPQH
TRBJ1-4 NA TRBV6-5 ASRQGTNEKLF
TRBJ2-3 NA TRBV4-1 ASSQVAGEGSDTQY
TRBJ1-2 NA TRBV27 ASFEGALGYT
TRBJ1-2 NA TRBV29-1 SVEGGGGYT
TRBJ2-3 NA TRBV7-8 ASSLRDTRTDTQY